These 3 T cell receptor beta chains came from one sample sequenced in a study of human T cells and chemical hapten exposure. TCRdb passed the RACE reads through MiXCR, listing each CDR3 protein once. The sample includes about 50,000 distinct CDR3 sequences, approximately 9.6% of them seen just once. Described time point: pre-sensitization, week 0. The treatment here: therapeutic diphenylcyclopropenone sensitization with weekly scalp DPC. Total RNA was isolated from unfractionated whole blood. Material: whole blood, obtained in connection with sensitization to the hapten diphenylcyclopropenone (DPC). These receptors all come from a woman in her thirties with alopecia areata. Some clones in this sample may be carry-over from other donors' samples.

In this sample, this clonotype turned up a few times. The chain carries TRBV5-1 and TRBJ1-4; possibly TRBD1 for D (5 bases). Germline lookup yields CDR1 SGHRS and CDR2 YFSETQ. Trimming left V 0 bases short and J 4 bases short, with 16 bases between. The CDR3 has 17 amino acids. CDR3 sequence (DNA): TGCGCCAGCAGCTTGGCCGTTGCCGGGACGGGTAATGAAAAACTGTTTTTT. This translates into CASSLAVAGTGNEKLFF.

This sequence joins TRBV7-2 and TRBJ1-2; D unclear. This CDR3 spans 13 amino acids. CDR1 is SGHTA and CDR2 is FQGNSA in the germline V gene. V shed 3 bases and J shed 3 bases, with 8 bases lying between them. Here the CDR3 DNA reads TGTGCCAGCAGCTTGCGTGACCACTATGGCTACACCTTC. Its protein is CASSLRDHYGYTF.

The rearrangement joins TRBV7-3 to TRBJ1-1, with unresolved D. Germline V gene lookup returns CDR1 SGHTA and CDR2 FQGTGA. V dropped 5 bases and J dropped 2 bases, with 9 bases sitting between them. This CDR3 spans 13 amino acids. The CDR3 coding sequence is TGTGCCAGCAGCCTAATGGCCAACACTGAAGCTTTCTTT. Protein: CASSLMANTEAFF.